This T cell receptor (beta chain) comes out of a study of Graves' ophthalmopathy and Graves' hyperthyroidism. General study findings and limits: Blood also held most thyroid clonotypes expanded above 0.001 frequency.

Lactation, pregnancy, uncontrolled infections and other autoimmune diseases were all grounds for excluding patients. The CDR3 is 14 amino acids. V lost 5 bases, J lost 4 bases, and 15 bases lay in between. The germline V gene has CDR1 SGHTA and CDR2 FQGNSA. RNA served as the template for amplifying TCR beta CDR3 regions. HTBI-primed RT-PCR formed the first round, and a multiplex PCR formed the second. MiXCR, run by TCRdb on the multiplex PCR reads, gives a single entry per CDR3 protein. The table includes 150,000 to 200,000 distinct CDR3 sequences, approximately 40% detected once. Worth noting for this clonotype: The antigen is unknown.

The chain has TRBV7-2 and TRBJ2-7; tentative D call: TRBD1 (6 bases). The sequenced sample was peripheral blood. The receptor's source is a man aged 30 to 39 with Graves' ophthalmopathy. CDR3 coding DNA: TGTGCCAGCAGCCGCGACAGGACACATTACGAGCAGTACTTC. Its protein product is CASSRDRTHYEQYF.